Here is one T cell receptor beta chain with its context. TCRdb fed the RACE reads into MiXCR, producing one record per CDR3 protein. Among roughly 380,000 distinct CDR3 sequences listed, roughly 4.8% were seen once. Time point defined: patch test 1, 2 weeks after DPC sensitization. The sample's treatment: therapeutic diphenylcyclopropenone sensitization with weekly scalp DPC. This specimen belongs to a study of human T cells and chemical hapten exposure. V was clipped by 4 bases and J by 2 bases; unmatched bases: 6. In germline, CDR1 is KGHDR, CDR2 SFDVKD. CDR3 length: 16 residues. The V and J genes are TRBV24-1 and TRBJ2-2; 7 bases align to TRBD1. The sequence was collected from a woman between 45 and 65 years old with alopecia areata. Some clones in this sample may be carry-over from other donors' samples. This sample comprised whole blood, obtained in connection with sensitization to the hapten diphenylcyclopropenone (DPC). The CDR3 DNA reads as TGTGCCACCAGTGACCCTCGACAGGGTAACACCGGGGAGCTGTTTTTT. Its translation: CATSDPRQGNTGELFF.